This T cell receptor (beta chain) was sequenced during a study of cytomegalovirus exposure and HLA in healthy donors. The study's findings and limits: Later work found most CMV-associated TCR beta chains apparently HLA-restricted. Published work reported that the classifier diagnosed cytomegalovirus status with high specificity and sensitivity. A few V segments could not be told apart, such as TRBV6-2 and TRBV6-3, and were left out.

The PCR had 60 Vbeta and 13 Jbeta primers. Sequencing was performed with immunoSEQ multiplex PCR; in TCRdb, only in-frame clones are kept and a portion is missing. The data show 140,000 to 150,000 clones, under 90% seen once. V was cut by 2 bases and J by 0 bases, with 21 bases left in between. CDR1 is SGDLS and CDR2 is YYNGEE in the germline V gene. This CDR3 comprises 18 residues. Details on this clone: Its specificity is not known.

This receptor was obtained from a boy between 2 and 10 years old in good health and CMV-seronegative. The genes are TRBV9 and TRBJ2-7; a weak D match, TRBD1 (7 bases). Input material: PBMCs. The CDR3 spells CASSVGGVGTALSYEQYF. DNA of the CDR3: TGTGCCAGCAGCGTCGGGGGTGTAGGGACAGCCCTCTCCTACGAGCAGTACTTC.